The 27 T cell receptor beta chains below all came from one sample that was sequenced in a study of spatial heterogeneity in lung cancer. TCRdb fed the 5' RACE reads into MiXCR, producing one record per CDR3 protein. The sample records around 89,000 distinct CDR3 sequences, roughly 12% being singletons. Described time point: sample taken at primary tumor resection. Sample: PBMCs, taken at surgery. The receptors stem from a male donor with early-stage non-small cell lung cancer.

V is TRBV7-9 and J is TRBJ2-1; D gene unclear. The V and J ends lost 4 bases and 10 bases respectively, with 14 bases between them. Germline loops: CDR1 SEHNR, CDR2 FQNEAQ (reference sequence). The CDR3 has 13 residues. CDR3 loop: CASSSNQLREQFF. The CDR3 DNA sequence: TGTGCCAGCAGCTCCAATCAGCTCAGAGAGCAGTTCTTC.

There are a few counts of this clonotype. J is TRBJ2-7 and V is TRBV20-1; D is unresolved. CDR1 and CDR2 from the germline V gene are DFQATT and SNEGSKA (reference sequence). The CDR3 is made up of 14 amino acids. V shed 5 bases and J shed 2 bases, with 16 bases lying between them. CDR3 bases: TGCAGTGCTCCATCCATGCCCCGTACCTACGAGCAGTACTTC. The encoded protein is CSAPSMPRTYEQYF.

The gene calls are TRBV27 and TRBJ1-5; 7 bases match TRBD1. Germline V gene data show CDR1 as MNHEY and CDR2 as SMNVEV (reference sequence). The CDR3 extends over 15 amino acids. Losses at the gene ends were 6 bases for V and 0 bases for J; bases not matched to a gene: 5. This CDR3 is CASRHRGTSNQPQHF. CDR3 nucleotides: TGTGCCAGCAGACACAGGGGAACTAGCAATCAGCCCCAGCATTTT.

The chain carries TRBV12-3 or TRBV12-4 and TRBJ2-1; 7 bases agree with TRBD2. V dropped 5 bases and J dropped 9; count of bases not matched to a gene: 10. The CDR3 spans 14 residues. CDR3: CASSTDRGVVEQFF. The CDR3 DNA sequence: TGTGCCAGCAGTACGGATCGGGGGGTGGTTGAGCAGTTCTTC.

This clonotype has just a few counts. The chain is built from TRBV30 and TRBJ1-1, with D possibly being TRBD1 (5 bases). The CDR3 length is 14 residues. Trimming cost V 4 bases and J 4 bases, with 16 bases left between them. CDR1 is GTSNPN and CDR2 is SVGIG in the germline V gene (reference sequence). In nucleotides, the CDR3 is TGTGCCTGGACCGGAGGGCAGGGAGCCACTGAAGCTTTCTTT. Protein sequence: CAWTGGQGATEAFF. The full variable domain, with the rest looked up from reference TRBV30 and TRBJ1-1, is SQTIHQWPATLVQPVGSPLSLECTVEGTSNPNLYWYRQAAGRGLQLLFYSVGIGQISSEVPQNLSASRPQDRQFILSSKKLLLSDSGFYLCAWTGGQGATEAFFGQGTRLTVV.

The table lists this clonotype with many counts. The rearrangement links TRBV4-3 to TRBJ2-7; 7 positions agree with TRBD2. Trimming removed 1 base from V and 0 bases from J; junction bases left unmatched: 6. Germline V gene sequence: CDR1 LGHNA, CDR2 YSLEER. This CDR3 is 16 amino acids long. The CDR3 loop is CASSQGSGGSSYEQYF. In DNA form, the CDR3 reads TGCGCCAGCAGCCAAGGTAGTGGCGGGAGCTCCTACGAGCAGTACTTC.

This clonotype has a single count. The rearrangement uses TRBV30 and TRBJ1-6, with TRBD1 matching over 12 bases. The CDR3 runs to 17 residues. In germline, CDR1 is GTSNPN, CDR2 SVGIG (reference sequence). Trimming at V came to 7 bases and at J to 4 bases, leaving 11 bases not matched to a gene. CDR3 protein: CASSPGTGGRYNSPLHF. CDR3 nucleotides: TGTGCCTCCTCACCCGGGACAGGGGGCCGGTATAATTCACCCCTCCACTTT. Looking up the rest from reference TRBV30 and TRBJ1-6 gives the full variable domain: SQTIHQWPATLVQPVGSPLSLECTVEGTSNPNLYWYRQAAGRGLQLLFYSVGIGQISSEVPQNLSASRPQDRQFILSSKKLLLSDSGFYLCASSPGTGGRYNSPLHFGNGTRLTVT.

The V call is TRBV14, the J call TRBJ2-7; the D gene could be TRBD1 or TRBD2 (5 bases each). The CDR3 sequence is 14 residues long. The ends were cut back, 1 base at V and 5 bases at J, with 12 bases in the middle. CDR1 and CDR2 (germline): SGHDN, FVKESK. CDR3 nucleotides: TGTGCCAGCAGCCAAGGAGGGGTTAGGGACGAGCAGTACTTC. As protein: CASSQGGVRDEQYF.

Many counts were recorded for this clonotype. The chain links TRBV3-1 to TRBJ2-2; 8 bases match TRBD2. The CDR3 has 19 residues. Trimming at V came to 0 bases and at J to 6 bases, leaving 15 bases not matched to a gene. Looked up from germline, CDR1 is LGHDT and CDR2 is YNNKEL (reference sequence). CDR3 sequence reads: CASSQDPTSWLAGSGELFF. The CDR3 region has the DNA TGTGCCAGCAGCCAAGACCCGACATCTTGGCTAGCGGGTTCCGGGGAGCTGTTTTTT.

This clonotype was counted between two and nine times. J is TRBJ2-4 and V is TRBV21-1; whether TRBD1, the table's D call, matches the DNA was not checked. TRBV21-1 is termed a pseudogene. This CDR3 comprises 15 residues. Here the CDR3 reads CASPLQQLAKNIQYF. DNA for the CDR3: TGTGCCAGCCCCCTACAGCAACTAGCCAAAAACATTCAGTACTTC.

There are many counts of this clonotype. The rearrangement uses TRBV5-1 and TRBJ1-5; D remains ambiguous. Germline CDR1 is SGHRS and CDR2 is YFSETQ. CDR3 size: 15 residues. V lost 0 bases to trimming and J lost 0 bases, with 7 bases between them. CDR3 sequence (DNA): TGCGCCAGCAGCTTGGATAGTAATAGCAATCAGCCCCAGCATTTT. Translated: CASSLDSNSNQPQHF.

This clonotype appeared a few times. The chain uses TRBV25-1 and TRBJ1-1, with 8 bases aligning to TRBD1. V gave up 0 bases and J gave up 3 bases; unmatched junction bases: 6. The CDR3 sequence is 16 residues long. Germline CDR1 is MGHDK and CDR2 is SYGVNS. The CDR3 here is CASSEYQGASDTEAFF. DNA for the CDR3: TGTGCCAGCAGTGAATATCAGGGGGCTAGCGACACTGAAGCTTTCTTT.

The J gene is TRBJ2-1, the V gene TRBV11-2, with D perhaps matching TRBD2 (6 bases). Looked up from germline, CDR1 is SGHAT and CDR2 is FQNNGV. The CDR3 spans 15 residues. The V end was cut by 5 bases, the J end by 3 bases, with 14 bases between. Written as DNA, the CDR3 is TGTGCCAGCAGCAACCGGGACTCGATCTACAATGAGCAGTTCTTC. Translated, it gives CASSNRDSIYNEQFF.

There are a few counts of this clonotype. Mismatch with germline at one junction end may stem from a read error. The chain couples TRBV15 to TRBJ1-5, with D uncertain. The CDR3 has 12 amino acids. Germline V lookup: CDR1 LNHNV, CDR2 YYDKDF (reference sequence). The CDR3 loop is CATGRDHQPQHF. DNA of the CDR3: TGTGCCACCGGCAGAGATCATCAGCCCCAGCATTTT.

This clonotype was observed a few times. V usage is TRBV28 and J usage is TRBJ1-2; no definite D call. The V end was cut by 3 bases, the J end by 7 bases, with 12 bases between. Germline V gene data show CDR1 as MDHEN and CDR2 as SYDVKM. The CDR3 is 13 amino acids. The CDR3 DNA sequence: TGTGCCAGCAGTTTGAAGGGATTTGGTGGCTACACCTTC. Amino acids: CASSLKGFGGYTF.

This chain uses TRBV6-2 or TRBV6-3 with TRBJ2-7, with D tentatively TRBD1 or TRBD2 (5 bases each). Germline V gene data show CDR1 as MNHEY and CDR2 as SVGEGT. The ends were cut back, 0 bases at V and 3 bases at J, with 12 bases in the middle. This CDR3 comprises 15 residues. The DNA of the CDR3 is TGTGCCAGCAGTTACTCGTTGGGGGTGAGCTACGAGCAGTACTTC. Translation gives CASSYSLGVSYEQYF.

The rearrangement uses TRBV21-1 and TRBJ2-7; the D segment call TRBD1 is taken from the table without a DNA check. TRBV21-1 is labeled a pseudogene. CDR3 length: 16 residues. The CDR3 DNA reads TGTGCCAGCAGTCGAGGCGGACAGGGGTTCCCCTACGAGCAGTACTTC. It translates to CASSRGGQGFPYEQYF.

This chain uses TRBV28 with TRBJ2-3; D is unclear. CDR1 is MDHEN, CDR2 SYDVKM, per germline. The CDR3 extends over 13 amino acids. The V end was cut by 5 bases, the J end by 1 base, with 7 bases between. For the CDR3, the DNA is TGTGCCAGCAGTGCAACAGGCACAGATACGCAGTATTTT. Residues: CASSATGTDTQYF. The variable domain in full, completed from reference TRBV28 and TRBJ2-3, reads DVKVTQSSRYLVKRTGEKVFLECVQDMDHENMFWYRQDPGLGLRLIYFSYDVKMKEKGDIPEGYSVSREKKERFSLILESASTNQTSMYLCASSATGTDTQYFGPGTRLTVL.

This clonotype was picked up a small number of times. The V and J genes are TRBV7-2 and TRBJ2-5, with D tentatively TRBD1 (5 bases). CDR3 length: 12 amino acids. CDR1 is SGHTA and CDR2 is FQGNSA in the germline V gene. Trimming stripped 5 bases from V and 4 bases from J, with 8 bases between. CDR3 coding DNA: TGTGCCAGCAGCGAAGACAGAGAGACCCAGTACTTC. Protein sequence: CASSEDRETQYF.

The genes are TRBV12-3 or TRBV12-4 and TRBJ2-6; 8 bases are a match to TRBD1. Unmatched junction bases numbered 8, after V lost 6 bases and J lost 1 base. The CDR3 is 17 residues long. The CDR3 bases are TGTGCCAGCAGAGGACAGGGTGGAGGGTCTGGGGCCAACGTCCTGACTTTC. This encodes CASRGQGGGSGANVLTF.

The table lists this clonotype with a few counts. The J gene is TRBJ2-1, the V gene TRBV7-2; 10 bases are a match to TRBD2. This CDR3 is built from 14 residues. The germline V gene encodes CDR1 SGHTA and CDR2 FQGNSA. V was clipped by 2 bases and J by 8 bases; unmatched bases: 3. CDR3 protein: CASSLLAGDHEQFF. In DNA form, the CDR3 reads TGTGCCAGCAGCTTACTAGCGGGAGACCATGAGCAGTTCTTC.

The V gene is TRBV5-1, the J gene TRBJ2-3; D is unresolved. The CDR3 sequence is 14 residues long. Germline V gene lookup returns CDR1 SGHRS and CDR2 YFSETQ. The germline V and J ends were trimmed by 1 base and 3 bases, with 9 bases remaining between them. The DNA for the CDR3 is TGCGCCAGCAGCTTGCGGACCGGTACAGATACGCAGTATTTT. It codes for CASSLRTGTDTQYF.

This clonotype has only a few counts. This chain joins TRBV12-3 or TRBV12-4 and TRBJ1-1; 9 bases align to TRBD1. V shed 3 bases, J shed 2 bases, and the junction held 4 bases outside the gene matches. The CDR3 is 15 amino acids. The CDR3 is CASSFTGGRNTEAFF. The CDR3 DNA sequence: TGTGCCAGCAGTTTTACAGGGGGCAGAAACACTGAAGCTTTCTTT.

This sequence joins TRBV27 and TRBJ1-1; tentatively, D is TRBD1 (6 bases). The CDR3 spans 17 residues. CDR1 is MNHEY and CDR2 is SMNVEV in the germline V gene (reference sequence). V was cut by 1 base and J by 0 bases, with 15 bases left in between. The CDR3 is CASSLLRAGDLNTEAFF. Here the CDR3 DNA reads TGTGCCAGCAGTTTATTACGGGCAGGGGACCTGAACACTGAAGCTTTCTTT.

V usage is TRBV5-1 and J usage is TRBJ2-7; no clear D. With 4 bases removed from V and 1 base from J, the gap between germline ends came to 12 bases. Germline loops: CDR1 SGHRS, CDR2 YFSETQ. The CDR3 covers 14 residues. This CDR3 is CASSLEMGSYEQYF. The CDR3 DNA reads TGCGCCAGCAGCCTCGAGATGGGGTCCTACGAGCAGTACTTC.

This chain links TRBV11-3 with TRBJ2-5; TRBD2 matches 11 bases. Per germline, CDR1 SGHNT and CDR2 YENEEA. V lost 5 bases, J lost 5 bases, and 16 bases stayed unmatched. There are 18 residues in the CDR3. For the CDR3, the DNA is TGTGCCAGCAGCCCGACGACTGCTAGCGGGGGGATTAAGGAGACCCAGTACTTC. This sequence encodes CASSPTTASGGIKETQYF.

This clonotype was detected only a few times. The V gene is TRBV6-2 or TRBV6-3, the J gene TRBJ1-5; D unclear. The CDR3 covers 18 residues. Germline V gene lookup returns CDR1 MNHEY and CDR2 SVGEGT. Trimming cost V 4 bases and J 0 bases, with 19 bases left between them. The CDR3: CASSSRTDALYSNQPQHF. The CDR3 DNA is TGTGCCAGCAGTTCTCGGACGGATGCCCTTTATAGCAATCAGCCCCAGCATTTT.